This T cell receptor beta chain was obtained from a study of T cell repertoires in cytomegalovirus infection. The overall study: Recently described HLA-C-restricted plus well-studied HLA-B-restricted CMV epitopes were used.

General study results and limits: HLA-C-restricted CMV clonotypes gave the most frequent clonotype in two of eight donors.

V was shortened by 0 bases and J by 8 bases, with 14 bases between the two germline ends. In germline, CDR1 is MNHNS, CDR2 SASEGT. This CDR3 is 15 amino acids long. TCRdb independently ran MiXCR on the reads; one entry per CDR3 protein. The data contain approximately 990,000 distinct CDR3 sequences, around 32% of them singletons. As to this clonotype: Antigen unknown.

The chain carries TRBV6-1 and TRBJ2-1; D ambiguous. The source material was cultured CD8+ T cells from PBMCs, sampled from culture after CMV antigen stimulation. The origin of this receptor is a human donor in good health (CMV status not recorded). Some clones in this sample may be carry-over from other donors' samples. The CDR3 loop reads CASSEAAGESDEQFF. Written as DNA, the CDR3 is TGTGCCAGCAGTGAAGCGGCCGGAGAGAGCGATGAGCAGTTCTTC.